This TCR beta chain was identified during a study of kidney transplant recipient with SARS-CoV-2 infection. Germline assignment: CDR1 SGHVS and CDR2 FNYEAQ. This CDR3 has 14 amino acids. V dropped 2 bases and J dropped 1 base, with 9 bases sitting between them. This clonotype was seen ten or more times. One entry per CDR3 protein, called by TCRdb with MiXCR from the reads. The table has 250,000 or so distinct CDR3 sequences, 29% seen once. This TCR was sampled from a male patient younger than 45 who had COVID-19 and was a kidney transplant recipient. Some of the T cells might come from the graft donor. The chain couples TRBV7-6 to TRBJ2-7, with a possible D match to TRBD2 (6 bases). This specimen consisted of a blood sample, obtained at baseline and on day 111 from a kidney transplant recipient. The CDR3 bases are TGTGCCAGCAGCTTAAACGGGGGTTCCTACGAGCAGTACTTC. Translating it yields CASSLNGGSYEQYF.